The entry below gives a single T cell receptor beta chain sequence along with its context. Its antigen is undetermined. This specimen comes from a study of cytomegalovirus exposure and HLA in healthy donors. Study-wide results and caveats: Earlier analysis yielded a pattern in which most TCR beta V segments were productive about 87% or about 30% of the time. Later on, an analysis tied 15,000 to 20,000 TCR beta sequences to HLA alleles at 0.05 false discovery rate.

V was clipped by 5 bases and J by 0 bases, with 11 bases between them. Germline V lookup: CDR1 GTSNPN, CDR2 SVGIG (reference sequence). The CDR3 has 14 residues. Researchers ran the PCR with 60 Vbeta and 13 Jbeta primers. Sequenced by immunoSEQ multiplex PCR; TCRdb stores in-frame clones only, minus some. Of roughly 200,000 clones listed, 79% were seen once; the top ten hold approximately 1.5%. This chain connects TRBV30 to TRBJ1-5; weak D call: TRBD1 (6 bases). This TCR derives from a girl aged 10 to 17 in good health and CMV-seropositive. The sample consisted of PBMCs. The CDR3 coding sequence is TGTGCCTGGGAAAAGGGGGTTAGCAATCAGCCCCAGCATTTT. It is translated as CAWEKGVSNQPQHF.